Included here is one T cell receptor beta chain sequence, with context. The data originate from a study of blood T cell repertoires in COVID-19. TCRdb's copy holds only in-frame clones and misses some; the assay was immunoSEQ multiplex PCR. The sample holds roughly 250,000 clones; around 90% are singletons and the top ten take 3%. Germline CDR1 is DFQATT and CDR2 is SNEGSKA (reference sequence). The CDR3 spans 13 residues. Trimming at V came to 5 bases and at J to 5 bases, leaving 7 bases not matched to a gene. The sample comprised PBMCs or T cells enriched from blood (not recorded which). The clonotype comes from a woman aged 45 to 65 who had recovered from COVID-19. J is TRBJ2-5 and V is TRBV20-1; 8 bases line up with TRBD2. The CDR3 DNA sequence: TGCAGTGCTGGTGGGACTAGGCTCGAGACCCAGTACTTC. It translates to CSAGGTRLETQYF.